This record covers a single T cell receptor beta chain. This sample is drawn from a study of blood T cell repertoires in COVID-19. The overall study: Samples taken during acute and convalescent COVID-19 were collected in the United States, Italy and Spain. T cells, B-cell-depleted T cells, or PBMCs provided the cDNA or gDNA that served as material.

Sequencing used immunoSEQ multiplex PCR; TCRdb keeps in-frame clones, though not all of them. The top ten hold approximately 1.9% of the sample, which has about 400,000 clones, around 87% seen once. The germline CDR1 and CDR2 sequences are SEHNR and FQNEAQ (reference sequence). The CDR3 is 17 residues long. Trimming cost V 5 bases and J 2 bases; bases outside gene matches: 7. Participant ages covered about 18 to 100 years across 25 or so US areas. Material: PBMCs or T cells enriched from blood (not recorded which). The sequence was obtained from a man aged 40-49 years in a cohort exposed to, infected with or recovered from COVID-19 (not recorded which). The chain combines TRBV7-9 with TRBJ2-6; 9 nucleotides align to TRBD1. The CDR3 bases are TGTGCCAGCAGCCCTGGGACAGGGCGCACTGGGGCCAACGTCCTGACTTTC. It codes for CASSPGTGRTGANVLTF.